This T cell receptor (beta chain) was recovered during a study of blood T cell repertoires in COVID-19. Overall study: COVID-19 samples, acute and convalescent, were from the United States, Italy and Spain. Sample material is recorded as cDNA or gDNA derived from T cells, B-cell-depleted T cells, or PBMCs.

Original analysis: By means of reference gene primer amplification, nucleated cell counts were estimated. Data came from immunoSEQ multiplex PCR; TCRdb stores just in-frame clones and leaves some out. That table supplies the V and J calls and clone size; D and trimming were determined from the DNA. The sample lists about 260,000 clones; around 90% were seen once. The CDR3 contains 12 residues. Germline CDR1 SQVTM, CDR2 ANQGSEA. V lost 6 bases, J lost 8 bases, and 5 bases stayed unmatched. Seattle participants joined during active infection and were tracked over time. The sequenced material came from peripheral blood. This clonotype originated in a woman aged 70 to 79 with COVID-19, enrolled during active disease. The J gene is TRBJ1-2, the V gene TRBV29-1, with 11 bases lining up with TRBD1. The CDR3 nucleotides are TGCAGCGTGGGACAGGGGGAATCGGGCTACACCTTC. This gives the protein CSVGQGESGYTF.